The 20 T cell receptor beta chains reported below all come from one sample, sequenced in a study of blood T cell repertoires in COVID-19. The protocol was immunoSEQ multiplex PCR, while the TCRdb copy is restricted to in-frame clones and leaves out a portion. The sample has over 150,000 clones; nearly 90% are singletons. Material for sequencing was peripheral blood. Every receptor here comes from a man in his fifties or sixties with COVID-19, enrolled during active disease.

The rearrangement links TRBV30 to TRBJ1-2, with a weak D call TRBD1 (5 bases). Per germline, CDR1 GTSNPN and CDR2 SVGIG (reference sequence). This CDR3 comprises 12 residues. Deletions cut 3 bases from V and 3 bases from J, with 8 bases between. This chain's CDR3 is CAWSLGDYGYTF. The CDR3 nucleotides read TGTGCCTGGAGCCTAGGGGACTATGGCTACACCTTC.

This chain connects TRBV7-8 to TRBJ1-5; D might be TRBD1 (6 bases). There are 19 residues in the CDR3. CDR1 and CDR2 (germline): SGHVS, FQNEAQ. The V end lost 0 bases, the J end lost 6 bases, and 24 bases lay between the germline ends. The CDR3 bases are TGTGCCAGCAGCTTAGCTCAACGGACTTCACAGGGAACAGGTCAGCCCCAGCATTTT. This gives the protein CASSLAQRTSQGTGQPQHF.

The chain uses TRBV18 and TRBJ2-1; D is uncertain. Per the germline V gene, CDR1 is KGHSH and CDR2 is LQKENI. This CDR3 is 13 amino acids long. With 4 bases removed from V and 6 bases from J, the gap between germline ends came to 10 bases. This CDR3 is CASSHNGFNEQFF. CDR3 coding DNA: TGTGCCAGCTCACATAACGGTTTCAATGAGCAGTTCTTC.

The CDR3 sequence: CASSFPQTSADTGELFF. The CDR3 DNA reads TGTGCCAGCAGCTTTCCCCAAACTAGCGCGGACACCGGGGAGCTGTTTTTT. The rearrangement joins TRBV11-2 to TRBJ2-2; TRBD2 aligns across 7 bases. Germline V gives CDR1 SGHAT, CDR2 FQNNGV. This CDR3 is 17 amino acids long. The ends lost 3 bases at V and 3 bases at J; junction bases unmatched: 10.

The gene calls are TRBV7-2 and TRBJ1-6; unclear D gene. Looked up from germline, CDR1 is SGHTA and CDR2 is FQGNSA. The CDR3 is 15 amino acids. The V end lost 2 bases, the J end lost 7 bases, and 12 bases lay between the germline ends. Here the CDR3 reads CASSLQVLRNSPLHF. The CDR3 bases are TGTGCCAGCAGCTTACAGGTCCTACGAAATTCACCCCTCCACTTT.

The chain combines TRBV7-3 with TRBJ1-1; a possible D gene is TRBD1 (6 bases). Per germline, CDR1 SGHTA and CDR2 FQGTGA. This CDR3 has 14 residues. Trimming removed 5 bases at V and 1 base at J, with 11 bases between. The CDR3 sequence: CASSQQGQNTEAFF. The DNA for the CDR3 is TGTGCCAGCAGCCAACAGGGCCAGAACACTGAAGCTTTCTTT.

The rearrangement joins TRBV3-1 (or the pseudogene TRBV3-2) to TRBJ2-3, with a possible D match to TRBD2 (7 bases). Germline loops: CDR1 LGHDT, CDR2 YNNKEL (reference sequence). The CDR3 covers 16 residues. V was trimmed by 1 base and J by 4 bases, leaving 15 bases between them. The CDR3 here is CASSQGGGGPADTQYF. Here the CDR3 DNA reads TGTGCCAGCAGCCAAGGTGGCGGGGGCCCGGCAGATACGCAGTATTTT.

The J gene is TRBJ1-1, the V gene TRBV28; weak D call: TRBD1 (6 bases). Germline V CDR1 and CDR2: MDHEN, SYDVKM. V was cut by 3 bases and J by 1 base, with 9 bases left in between. This CDR3 comprises 14 residues. In nucleotides, the CDR3 is TGTGCCAGCAGTTTTTGGGACAAGAACACTGAAGCTTTCTTT. It encodes CASSFWDKNTEAFF.

The chain links TRBV10-3 to TRBJ2-1; 8 nucleotides align to TRBD1. V was pared by 4 bases and J by 8 bases, with 10 bases of the junction left unmatched. Germline-derived CDR1 and CDR2 are ENHRY and SYGVKD. CDR3 length: 15 amino acids. CDR3 sequence reads: CAISVSQGAGDEQFF. The CDR3 DNA reads as TGTGCCATCAGTGTGAGCCAGGGGGCGGGCGATGAGCAGTTCTTC.

The rearrangement uses TRBV27 and TRBJ2-1, with a weak D call TRBD2 (5 bases). The CDR3 runs 15 residues. V lost 2 bases, J lost 4 bases, and 12 bases lay in between. Germline loops: CDR1 MNHEY, CDR2 SMNVEV (reference sequence). The CDR3 DNA reads TGTGCCAGCAGTTTAACCCCCCCGGGATACAATGAGCAGTTCTTC. Its translation: CASSLTPPGYNEQFF.

The rearrangement joins TRBV6-5 to TRBJ1-2, with 8 bases fitting TRBD1. V gave up 2 bases and J gave up 8 bases; unmatched junction bases: 7. Looked up from germline, CDR1 is MNHEY and CDR2 is SVGAGI. The CDR3 spans 14 residues. For the CDR3, the DNA is TGTGCCAGCAGTTACGGGCAGGGGGCATGGGGCTACACCTTC. Amino acid sequence: CASSYGQGAWGYTF.

V and J are TRBV6-2 or TRBV6-3 and TRBJ1-1, with 8 bases fitting TRBD1. Germline V gene data show CDR1 as MNHEY and CDR2 as SVGEGT. The trim removed 2 bases at V and 5 bases at J, leaving 4 bases unmatched. This CDR3 has 14 residues. CDR3: CASSYQGARTEAFF. The CDR3 nucleotides read TGTGCCAGCAGTTACCAGGGGGCGCGGACTGAAGCTTTCTTT.

V usage is TRBV19 and J usage is TRBJ1-5; D may be TRBD1 (5 bases). Germline CDR1 reads LNHDA; CDR2 reads SQIVND (reference sequence). The CDR3 consists of 12 residues. V lost 5 bases, J lost 6 bases, and 8 bases lay in between. The CDR3: CASSARVQPQHF. As DNA, the CDR3 is TGTGCCAGTAGTGCCAGGGTTCAGCCCCAGCATTTT.

V gene TRBV18 combines with J gene TRBJ2-5; 11 bases are shared with TRBD2. CDR1 KGHSH and CDR2 LQKENI come from the germline V gene. The CDR3 length is 16 residues. Unmatched junction bases numbered 6, after V lost 1 base and J lost 5 bases. This chain's CDR3 is CASSPQSLAGGETQYF. CDR3 DNA: TGTGCCAGCTCACCACAGTCCCTAGCGGGAGGCGAGACCCAGTACTTC. Together with reference TRBV18 and TRBJ2-5, the CDR3 gives the full variable domain: NAGVMQNPRHLVRRRGQEARLRCSPMKGHSHVYWYRQLPEEGLKFMVYLQKENIIDESGMPKERFSAEFPKEGPSILRIQQVVRGDSAAYFCASSPQSLAGGETQYFGPGTRLLVL.

The chain uses TRBV7-9 and TRBJ2-3; TRBD1 aligns across 8 bases. This CDR3 comprises 15 residues. CDR1 SEHNR and CDR2 FQNEAQ come from the germline V gene (reference sequence). The trim removed 5 bases at V and 1 base at J, leaving 5 bases unmatched. CDR3 coding DNA: TGTGCCAGCAGCCCTATGACAGGGGGCACAGATACGCAGTATTTT. This gives the protein CASSPMTGGTDTQYF.

This clone was found a few times. The rearrangement joins TRBV6-1 to TRBJ1-2, with no clear D. Trimming removed 3 bases from V and 5 bases from J, with 13 bases in between. CDR3 length: 14 amino acids. Per germline, CDR1 MNHNS and CDR2 SASEGT. The CDR3, as DNA: TGTGCCAGCAGTGAGTCCCCTATGGTTTATGGCTACACCTTC. Amino acid sequence: CASSESPMVYGYTF.

The chain links TRBV6-5 to TRBJ2-7; no clear D. Germline CDR1 is MNHEY and CDR2 is SVGAGI. This CDR3 spans 13 amino acids. V lost 4 bases to trimming and J lost 7 bases, with 14 bases between them. DNA for the CDR3: TGTGCCAGCAGTTCCCCCTTGGTCGGGGAGCAGTACTTC. Translated, it gives CASSSPLVGEQYF.

This chain joins TRBV5-1 and TRBJ1-4; TRBD1 matches at 7 bases. With V trimmed by 4 bases and J by 8 bases, 14 bases remained unmatched. This CDR3 contains 16 residues. Germline assignment: CDR1 SGHRS and CDR2 YFSETQ. The CDR3 DNA reads TGCGCCAGCAGCGAGCCCTCGGAGGGGGCGGGGGAAAAACTGTTTTTT. Translating gives CASSEPSEGAGEKLFF.

The V call is TRBV5-1, the J call TRBJ2-3; 11 bases are a match to TRBD2. V was clipped by 4 bases and J by 0 bases; unmatched bases: 7. The CDR3 length is 17 residues. Germline assignment: CDR1 SGHRS and CDR2 YFSETQ. The CDR3 loop reads CASSRLSGGASTDTQYF. The CDR3 region has the DNA TGCGCCAGCAGCAGGCTTAGCGGGGGGGCAAGCACAGATACGCAGTATTTT.

V is TRBV9 and J is TRBJ2-1; 10 positions match TRBD2. Trimming at V came to 1 base and at J to 5 bases, leaving 9 bases not matched to a gene. CDR3 length: 17 residues. Germline V gene data show CDR1 as SGDLS and CDR2 as YYNGEE. The CDR3: CASSVLPRAGGDNEQFF. CDR3 DNA sequence: TGTGCCAGCAGCGTACTACCCAGAGCGGGAGGGGACAATGAGCAGTTCTTC.